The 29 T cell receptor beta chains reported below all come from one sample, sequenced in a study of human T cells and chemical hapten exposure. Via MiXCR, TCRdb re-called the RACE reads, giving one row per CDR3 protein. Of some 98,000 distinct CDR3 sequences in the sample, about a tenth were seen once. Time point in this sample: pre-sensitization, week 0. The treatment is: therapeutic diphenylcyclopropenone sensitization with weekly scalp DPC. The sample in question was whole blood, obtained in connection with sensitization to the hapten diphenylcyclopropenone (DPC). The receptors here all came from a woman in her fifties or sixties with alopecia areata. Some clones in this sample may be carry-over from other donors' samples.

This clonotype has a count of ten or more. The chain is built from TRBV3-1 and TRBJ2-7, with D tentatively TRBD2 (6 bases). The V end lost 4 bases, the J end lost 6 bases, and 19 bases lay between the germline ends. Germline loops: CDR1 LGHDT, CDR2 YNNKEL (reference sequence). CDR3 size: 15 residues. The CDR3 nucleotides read TGTGCCAGCAGCCGCGTTACACGTGGAGGGTCCGAGCAGTACTTC. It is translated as CASSRVTRGGSEQYF.

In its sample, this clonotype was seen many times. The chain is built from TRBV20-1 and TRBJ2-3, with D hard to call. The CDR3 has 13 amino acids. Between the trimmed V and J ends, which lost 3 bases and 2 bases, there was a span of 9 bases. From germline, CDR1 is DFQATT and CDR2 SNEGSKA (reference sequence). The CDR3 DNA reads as TGCAGTGCTAGCGGAACCCCCACAGATACGCAGTATTTT. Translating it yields CSASGTPTDTQYF.

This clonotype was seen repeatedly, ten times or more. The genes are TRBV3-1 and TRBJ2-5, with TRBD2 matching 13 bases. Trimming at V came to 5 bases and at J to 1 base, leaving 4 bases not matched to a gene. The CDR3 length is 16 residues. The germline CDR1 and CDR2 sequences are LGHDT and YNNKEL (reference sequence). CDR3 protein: CASSFGLAGAQETQYF. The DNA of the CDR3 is TGTGCCAGCAGCTTTGGACTAGCGGGGGCCCAAGAGACCCAGTACTTC.

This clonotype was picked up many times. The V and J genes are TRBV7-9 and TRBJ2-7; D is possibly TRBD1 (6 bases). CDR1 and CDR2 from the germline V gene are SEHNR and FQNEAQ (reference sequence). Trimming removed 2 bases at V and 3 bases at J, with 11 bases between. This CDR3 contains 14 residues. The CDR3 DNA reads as TGTGCCAGCAGCTTAAGTGTCAGGGGCTACGAGCAGTACTTC. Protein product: CASSLSVRGYEQYF.

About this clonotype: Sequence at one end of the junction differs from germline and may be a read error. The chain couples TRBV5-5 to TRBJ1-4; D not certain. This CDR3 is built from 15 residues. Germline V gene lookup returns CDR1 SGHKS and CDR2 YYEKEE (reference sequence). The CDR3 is CASILSVSANEKLFF. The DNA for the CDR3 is TGTGCCAGCATCTTGTCGGTCAGTGCTAATGAAAAACTGTTTTTT.

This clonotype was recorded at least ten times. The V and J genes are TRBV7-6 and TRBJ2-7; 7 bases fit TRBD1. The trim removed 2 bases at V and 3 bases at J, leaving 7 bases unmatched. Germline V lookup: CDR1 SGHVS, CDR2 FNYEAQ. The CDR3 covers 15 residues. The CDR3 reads CASSLRPTGNYEQYF. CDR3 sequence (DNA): TGTGCCAGCAGCTTACGGCCGACAGGGAACTACGAGCAGTACTTC.

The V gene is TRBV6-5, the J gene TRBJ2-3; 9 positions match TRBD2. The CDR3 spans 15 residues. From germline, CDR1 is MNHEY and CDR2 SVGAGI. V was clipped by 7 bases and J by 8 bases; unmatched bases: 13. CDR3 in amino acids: CASTSLGGGAITQYF. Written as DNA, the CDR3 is TGTGCCAGCACCTCACTTGGCGGGGGGGCCATTACGCAGTATTTT.

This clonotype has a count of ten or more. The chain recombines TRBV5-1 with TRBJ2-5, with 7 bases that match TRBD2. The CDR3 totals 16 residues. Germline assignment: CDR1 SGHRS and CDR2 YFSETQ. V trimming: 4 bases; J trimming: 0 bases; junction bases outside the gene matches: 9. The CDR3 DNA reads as TGCGCCAGCAGCGGCTCCGGGACTAACTACCAAGAGACCCAGTACTTC. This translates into CASSGSGTNYQETQYF.

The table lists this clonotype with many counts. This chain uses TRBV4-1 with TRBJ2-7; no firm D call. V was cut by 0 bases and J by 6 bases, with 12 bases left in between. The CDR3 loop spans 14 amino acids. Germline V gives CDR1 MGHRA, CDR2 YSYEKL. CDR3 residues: CASSQDGQVSEQYF. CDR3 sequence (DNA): TGCGCCAGCAGCCAAGATGGTCAGGTGAGCGAGCAGTACTTC.

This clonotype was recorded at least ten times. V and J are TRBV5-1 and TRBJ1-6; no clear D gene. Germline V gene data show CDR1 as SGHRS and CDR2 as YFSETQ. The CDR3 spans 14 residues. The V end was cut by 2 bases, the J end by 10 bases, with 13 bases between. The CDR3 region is CASSLTTLNSPLHF. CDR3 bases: TGCGCCAGCAGCTTAACAACTCTAAACTCACCCCTCCACTTT.

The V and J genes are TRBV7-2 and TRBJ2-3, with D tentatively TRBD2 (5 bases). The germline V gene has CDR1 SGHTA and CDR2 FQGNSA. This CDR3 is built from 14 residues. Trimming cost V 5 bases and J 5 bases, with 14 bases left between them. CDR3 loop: CASSPRRLQDTQYF. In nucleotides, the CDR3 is TGTGCCAGCAGCCCCCGGAGGCTTCAAGATACGCAGTATTTT.

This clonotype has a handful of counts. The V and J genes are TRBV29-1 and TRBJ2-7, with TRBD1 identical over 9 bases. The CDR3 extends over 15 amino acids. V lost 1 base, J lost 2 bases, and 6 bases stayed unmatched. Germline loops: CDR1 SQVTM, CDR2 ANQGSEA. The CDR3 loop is CSVEGGTGRTYEQYF. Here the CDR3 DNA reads TGCAGCGTTGAAGGCGGGACAGGGAGGACCTACGAGCAGTACTTC.

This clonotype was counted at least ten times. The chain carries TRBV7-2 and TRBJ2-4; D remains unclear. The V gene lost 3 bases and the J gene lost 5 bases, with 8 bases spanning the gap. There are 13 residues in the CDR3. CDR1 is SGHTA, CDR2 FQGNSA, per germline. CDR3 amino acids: CASSFFGENIQYF. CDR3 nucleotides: TGTGCCAGCAGCTTTTTCGGAGAAAACATTCAGTACTTC.

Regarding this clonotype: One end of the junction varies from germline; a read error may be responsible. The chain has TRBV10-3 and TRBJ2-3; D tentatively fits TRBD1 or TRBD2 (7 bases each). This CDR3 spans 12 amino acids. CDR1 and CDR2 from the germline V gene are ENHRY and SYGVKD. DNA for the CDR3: TGTGCCATCAGGGGGGGGACAGATACGCAGAATTTT. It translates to CAIRGGTDTQNF.

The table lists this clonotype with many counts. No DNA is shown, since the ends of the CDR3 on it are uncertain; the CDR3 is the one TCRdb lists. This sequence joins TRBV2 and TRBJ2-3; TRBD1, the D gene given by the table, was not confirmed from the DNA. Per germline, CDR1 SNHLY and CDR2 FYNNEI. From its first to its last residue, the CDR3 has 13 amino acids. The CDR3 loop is CASILGGQDTQYF.

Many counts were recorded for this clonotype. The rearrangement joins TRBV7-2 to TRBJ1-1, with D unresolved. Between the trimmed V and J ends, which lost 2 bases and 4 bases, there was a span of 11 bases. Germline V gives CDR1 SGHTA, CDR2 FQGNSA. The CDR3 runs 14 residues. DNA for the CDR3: TGTGCCAGCAGCTTAAACGGTCACAGCACTGAAGCTTTCTTT. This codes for CASSLNGHSTEAFF.

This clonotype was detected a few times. Here the CDR3 DNA reads TGCGCCAGCAGCTTGGACAGGGGGACCACTGAAGCTTTCTTT. Its translation is CASSLDRGTTEAFF. The chain is built from TRBV5-1 and TRBJ1-1; the match to TRBD1 covers 8 bases. Germline loops: CDR1 SGHRS, CDR2 YFSETQ. This CDR3 contains 14 residues. V was clipped by 0 bases and J by 4 bases; unmatched bases: 2.

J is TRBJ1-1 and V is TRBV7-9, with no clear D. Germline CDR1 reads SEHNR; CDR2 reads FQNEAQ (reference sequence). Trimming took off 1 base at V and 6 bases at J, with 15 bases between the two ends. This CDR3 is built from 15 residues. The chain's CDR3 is CASSLGSGVGAEAFF. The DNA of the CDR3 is TGTGCCAGCAGCTTAGGCTCAGGAGTCGGGGCTGAAGCTTTCTTT.

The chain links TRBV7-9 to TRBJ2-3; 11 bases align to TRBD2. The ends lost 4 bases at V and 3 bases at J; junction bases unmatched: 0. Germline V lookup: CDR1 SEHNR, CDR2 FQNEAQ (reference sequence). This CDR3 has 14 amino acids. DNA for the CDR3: TGTGCCAGCAGCTCTAGCGGGAGGACAGATACGCAGTATTTT. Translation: CASSSSGRTDTQYF.

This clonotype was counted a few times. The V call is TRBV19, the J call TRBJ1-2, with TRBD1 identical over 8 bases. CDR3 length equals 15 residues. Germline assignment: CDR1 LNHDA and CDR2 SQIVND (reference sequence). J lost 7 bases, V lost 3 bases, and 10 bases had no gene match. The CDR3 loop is CASSMVQGAIAGYTF. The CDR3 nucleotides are TGTGCCAGTAGTATGGTTCAGGGGGCAATCGCTGGCTACACCTTC.

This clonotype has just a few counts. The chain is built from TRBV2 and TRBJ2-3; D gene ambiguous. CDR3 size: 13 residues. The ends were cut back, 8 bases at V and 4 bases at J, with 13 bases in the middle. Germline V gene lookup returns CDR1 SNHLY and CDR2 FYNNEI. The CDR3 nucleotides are TGTGCCAGCCCCGACCATGCCGCAGATACGCAGTATTTT. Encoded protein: CASPDHAADTQYF.

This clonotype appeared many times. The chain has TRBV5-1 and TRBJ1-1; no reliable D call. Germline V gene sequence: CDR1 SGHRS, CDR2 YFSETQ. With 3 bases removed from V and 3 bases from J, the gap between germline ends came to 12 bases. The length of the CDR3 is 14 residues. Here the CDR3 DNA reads TGCGCCAGCAGCTCGGACGGCTACTACACTGAAGCTTTCTTT. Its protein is CASSSDGYYTEAFF.

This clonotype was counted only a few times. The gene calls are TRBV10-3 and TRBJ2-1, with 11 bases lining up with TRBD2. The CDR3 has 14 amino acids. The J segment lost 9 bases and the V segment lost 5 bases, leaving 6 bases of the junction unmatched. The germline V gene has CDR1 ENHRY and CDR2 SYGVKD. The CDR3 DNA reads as TGTGCCATCAGTTATAGCGGGGGGGCAGTTGAGCAGTTCTTC. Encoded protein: CAISYSGGAVEQFF.

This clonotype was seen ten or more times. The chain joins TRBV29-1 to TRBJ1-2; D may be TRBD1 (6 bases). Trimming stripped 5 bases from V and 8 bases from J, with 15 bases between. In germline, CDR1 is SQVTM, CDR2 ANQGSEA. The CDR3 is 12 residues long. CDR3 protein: CSVLKQGGGYTF. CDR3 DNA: TGCAGCGTTCTGAAACAGGGTGGAGGCTACACCTTC.

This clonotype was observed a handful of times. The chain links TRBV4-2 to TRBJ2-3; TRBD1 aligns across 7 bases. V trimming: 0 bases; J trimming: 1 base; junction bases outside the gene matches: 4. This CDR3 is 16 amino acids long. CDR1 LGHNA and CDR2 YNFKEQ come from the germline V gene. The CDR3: CASSQETQGGTDTQYF. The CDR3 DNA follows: TGTGCCAGCAGCCAAGAAACCCAGGGGGGCACAGATACGCAGTATTTT.

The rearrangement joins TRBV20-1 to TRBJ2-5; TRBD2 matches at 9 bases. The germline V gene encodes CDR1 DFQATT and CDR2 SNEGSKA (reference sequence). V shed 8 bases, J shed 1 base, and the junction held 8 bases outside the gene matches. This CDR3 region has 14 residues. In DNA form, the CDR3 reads TGCAGTTCTCCAGCGGGGGGCAGCCAAGAGACCCAGTACTTC. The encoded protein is CSSPAGGSQETQYF.

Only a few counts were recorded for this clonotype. The chain's CDR3 is CSVETGWNTEAFF. In nucleotides, the CDR3 is TGCAGCGTTGAAACAGGGTGGAACACTGAAGCTTTCTTT. J is TRBJ1-1 and V is TRBV29-1, with D possibly being TRBD1 (6 bases). V was cut by 2 bases and J by 1 base, with 8 bases left in between. The CDR3 loop spans 13 amino acids. Germline CDR1 and CDR2: SQVTM and ANQGSEA. The full variable domain, its missing parts supplied by reference TRBV29-1 and TRBJ1-1, is SAVISQKPSRDICQRGTSLTIQCQVDSQVTMMFWYRQQPGQSLTLIATANQGSEATYESGFVIDKFPISRPNLTFSTLTVSNMSPEDSSIYLCSVETGWNTEAFFGQGTRLTVV.

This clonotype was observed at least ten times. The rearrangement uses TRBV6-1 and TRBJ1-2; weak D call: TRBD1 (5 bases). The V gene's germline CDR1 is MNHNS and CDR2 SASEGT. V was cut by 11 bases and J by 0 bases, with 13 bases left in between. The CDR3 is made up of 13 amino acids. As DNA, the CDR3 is TGTGCCCTGGGGGGACCCACTAACTATGGCTACACCTTC. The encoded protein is CALGGPTNYGYTF.

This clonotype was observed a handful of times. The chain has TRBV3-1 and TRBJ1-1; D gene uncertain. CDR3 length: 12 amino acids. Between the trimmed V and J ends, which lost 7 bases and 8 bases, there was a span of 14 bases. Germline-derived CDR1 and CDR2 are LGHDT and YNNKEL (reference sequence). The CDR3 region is CASTQVGGEAFF. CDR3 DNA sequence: TGTGCCAGCACCCAGGTGGGAGGAGAAGCTTTCTTT.